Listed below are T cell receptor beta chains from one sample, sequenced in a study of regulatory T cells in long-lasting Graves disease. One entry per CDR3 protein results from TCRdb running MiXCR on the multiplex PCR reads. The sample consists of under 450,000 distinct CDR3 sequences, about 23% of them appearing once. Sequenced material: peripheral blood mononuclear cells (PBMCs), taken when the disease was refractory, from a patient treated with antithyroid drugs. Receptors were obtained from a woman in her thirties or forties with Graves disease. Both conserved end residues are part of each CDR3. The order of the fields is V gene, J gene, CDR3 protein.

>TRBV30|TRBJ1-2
CAWSTYGTGGYGYTF
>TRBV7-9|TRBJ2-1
CASSFSRDEQFF
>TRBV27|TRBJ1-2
CASSLFPPDRGGDHYGYTF
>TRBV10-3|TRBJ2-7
CAISERAGQDYEQYF
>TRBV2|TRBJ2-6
CASGANSGANVLTF
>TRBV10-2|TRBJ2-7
CASRTGGRIYEQYF
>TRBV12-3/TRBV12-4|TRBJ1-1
CASLGGGNTEAFF
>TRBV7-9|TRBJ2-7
CASSNRDHHYEQYF
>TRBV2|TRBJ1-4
CASRQTGEKLFF
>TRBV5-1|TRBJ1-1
CASSPDQGTEAFF
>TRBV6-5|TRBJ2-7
CASSYGNEARIYF
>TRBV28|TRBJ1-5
CASSFSFLQGGNQPQHF
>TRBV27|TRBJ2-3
CASSLSGAVDTQYF
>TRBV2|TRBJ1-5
CASSEALDREPYSNQPQHF
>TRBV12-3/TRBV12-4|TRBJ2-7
CASSSEGVTYEQYF
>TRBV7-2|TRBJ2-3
CASSYGNTDTQYF
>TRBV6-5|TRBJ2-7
CASSYSGPSGRYEQYF
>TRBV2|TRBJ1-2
CASSDEKGPGYGYTF
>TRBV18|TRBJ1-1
CASSPGLPRNTEAFF
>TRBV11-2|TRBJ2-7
CASSPTGTSGKTVYEQYF
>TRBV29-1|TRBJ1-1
CSAGRGGGGQAFF
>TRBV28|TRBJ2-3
CASSSPPWTGWTTYRTDTQYF
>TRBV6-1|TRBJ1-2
CASSDGVSKGTGGYTF
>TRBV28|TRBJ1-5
CASSFYLSPGIRDQPQHF
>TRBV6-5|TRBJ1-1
CASSYITGGDTEAFF
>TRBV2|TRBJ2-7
CASERTGEQYF
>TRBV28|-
CASSLFFGQAGYNEQFF
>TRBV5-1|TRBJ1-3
CASSLGPLYSGNTIYF
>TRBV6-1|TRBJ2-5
CASSAGWETQYF
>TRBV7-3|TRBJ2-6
CASSKTGLPGANVLTF
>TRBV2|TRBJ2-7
CASNKRGAYEQYF
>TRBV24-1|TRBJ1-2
CATSDLWTGHGYTF
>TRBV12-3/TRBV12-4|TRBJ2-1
CASSGLTYNEQFF
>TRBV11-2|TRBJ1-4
CASSSHRGPKATNEKLFF
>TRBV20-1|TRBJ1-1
CSARNRGVTEAFF
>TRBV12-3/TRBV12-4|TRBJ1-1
CASKPAARNSFTEAFF
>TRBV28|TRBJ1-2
CASSSPSRQGAGSSYGYTF
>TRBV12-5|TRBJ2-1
CASGLTTSSGNSEQFF
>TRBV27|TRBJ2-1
CASSLAVAGGYNEQFF
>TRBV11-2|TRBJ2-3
CASSLVGTSTDTQYF
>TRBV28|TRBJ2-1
CASNSLYNEQFF
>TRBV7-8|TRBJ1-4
CASSLAGDEKLFF
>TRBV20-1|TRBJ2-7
CSARATGSYEQYF
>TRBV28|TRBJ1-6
CASSLDGGAYNSPLHF
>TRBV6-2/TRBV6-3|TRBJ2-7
CASRGLAGGKQYF
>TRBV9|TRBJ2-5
CASSPPGGPQETQYF
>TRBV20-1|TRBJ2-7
CSALLNRGGKYEQYF
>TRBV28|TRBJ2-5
CASSSGQDSQETQYF
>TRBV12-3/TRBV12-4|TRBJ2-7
CASTPIAVSYNEQYF
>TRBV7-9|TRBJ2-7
CASSFFGTGSEQYF
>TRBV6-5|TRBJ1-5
CASSSHYPNSNQPQHF
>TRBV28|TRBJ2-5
CASSGHKGAQTQYF
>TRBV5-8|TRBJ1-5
CASSPGTDNQPQHF
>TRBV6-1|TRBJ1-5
CASTLGLDQPQHF
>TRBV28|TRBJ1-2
CASRYSDRGGGYTF
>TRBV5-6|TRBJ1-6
CASSSGGLNSPLHF
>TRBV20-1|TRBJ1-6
CSVAGGGSPLHF